The 10 T cell receptor beta chains listed next were all sequenced from one sample in a study of T cell responses to AZD1222 COVID-19 vaccine. The table came from immunoSEQ multiplex PCR; TCRdb's copy has only in-frame clones and leaves some out. This sample has about 97,000 clones, with around 89% found just once. The sequencing here drew on peripheral blood, taken on day 0 of AZD1222 vaccination. The receptor source for this set is an adult in good health.

This clone was seen a few times. The rearrangement links TRBV3-1 (or the pseudogene TRBV3-2) to TRBJ2-7; weak D call: TRBD1 (6 bases). Deletions cut 4 bases from V and 6 bases from J, with 13 bases between. Germline CDR1 reads LGHDT; CDR2 reads YNNKEL (reference sequence). The length of the CDR3 is 13 residues. The CDR3 bases are TGTGCCAGCAGCCGACGCAGGGGCGGCGAGCAGTACTTC. It yields the protein CASSRRRGGEQYF.

The CDR3 region is CSAKGTGSSYNEQFF. The CDR3 bases are TGCAGCGCAAAAGGGACAGGGAGTTCCTACAATGAGCAGTTCTTC. This sequence joins TRBV29-1 and TRBJ2-1; 9 bases align to TRBD1. The CDR3 loop spans 15 amino acids. Trimming cost V 7 bases and J 1 base; bases outside gene matches: 8. Germline V gene lookup returns CDR1 SQVTM and CDR2 ANQGSEA.

The chain links TRBV7-8 to TRBJ1-6, with D uncertain. V dropped 1 base and J dropped 13 bases, with 20 bases sitting between them. Germline V gene sequence: CDR1 SGHVS, CDR2 FQNEAQ. The CDR3 has 16 residues. Written as DNA, the CDR3 is TGTGCCAGCAGCTTAGGTCGCGTTAGGACGACTTCTCCCCTCCACTTT. Protein: CASSLGRVRTTSPLHF.

V usage is TRBV5-4 and J usage is TRBJ2-5, with D possibly being TRBD2 (5 bases). CDR1 is SGHNT, CDR2 YYREEE, per germline (reference sequence). CDR3 length: 13 residues. The V end lost 4 bases, the J end lost 2 bases, and 9 bases lay between the germline ends. The CDR3 DNA sequence: TGTGCCAGCAGCCTGGGAGCGCAAGAGACCCAGTACTTC. This encodes CASSLGAQETQYF. Based on the CDR3 plus reference TRBV5-4 and TRBJ2-5, the full variable domain is ETGVTQSPTHLIKTRGQQVTLRCSSQSGHNTVSWYQQALGQGPQFIFQYYREEENGRGNFPPRFSGLQFPNYSSELNVNALELDDSALYLCASSLGAQETQYFGPGTRLLVL.

This chain links TRBV4-3 with TRBJ2-7; 8 nucleotides align to TRBD2. Germline V lookup: CDR1 LGHNA, CDR2 YSLEER. The CDR3 is 15 amino acids. With 1 base clipped from V and 3 bases from J, the junction kept 5 bases outside the gene matches. CDR3 DNA: TGCGCCAGCAGCCAAGGTCGTAGCGGGAACTACGAGCAGTACTTC. It yields the protein CASSQGRSGNYEQYF.

The chain joins TRBV7-2 to TRBJ1-1; TRBD1 aligns across 8 bases. The CDR3 is 15 residues long. In germline, CDR1 is SGHTA, CDR2 FQGNSA. Trimming took 5 bases from V and 1 from J; bases not matched to a gene: 6. CDR3 loop: CASSLSDRGNTEAFF. The DNA of the CDR3 is TGTGCCAGCAGCCTTTCTGACAGGGGGAACACTGAAGCTTTCTTT.

The gene calls are TRBV10-3 and TRBJ1-1; D gene ambiguous. Looked up from germline, CDR1 is ENHRY and CDR2 is SYGVKD. V was pared by 1 base and J by 3 bases, with 3 bases between. This CDR3 region has 12 residues. CDR3 nucleotide sequence: TGTGCCATCAGTGAGTATTACACTGAAGCTTTCTTT. It encodes CAISEYYTEAFF.

This clone appeared a single time. The chain links TRBV6-5 to TRBJ1-2, with 7 nucleotides matching TRBD1. In germline, CDR1 is MNHEY, CDR2 SVGAGI. The V and J ends lost 0 bases and 6 bases, in that order; junction bases with no gene match: 10. This CDR3 has 16 residues. This chain's CDR3 is CASSYSFAAGGDGYTF. The CDR3 bases are TGTGCCAGCAGTTACTCGTTTGCCGCAGGGGGAGATGGCTACACCTTC.

The chain recombines TRBV5-4 with TRBJ1-2; 8 nucleotides agree with TRBD1. From germline, CDR1 is SGHNT and CDR2 YYREEE (reference sequence). The CDR3 covers 13 residues. Trimming cost V 4 bases and J 6 bases; bases outside gene matches: 5. CDR3 nucleotide sequence: TGTGCCAGCAGCCGCCAGGGGGCGGATGGCTACACCTTC. This sequence encodes CASSRQGADGYTF.

J is TRBJ2-4 and V is TRBV11-1; perhaps TRBD2 as D (6 bases). Per germline, CDR1 SGHAT and CDR2 FQDESV (reference sequence). The CDR3 is 13 amino acids. The V and J ends lost 2 bases and 7 bases respectively, with 9 bases between them. Here the CDR3 reads CASSLLAGNIQYF. As DNA, the CDR3 is TGTGCCAGCAGCTTATTGGCGGGGAACATTCAGTACTTC.